This entry lists 16 T cell receptor beta chains sequenced from one sample in a study of control samples from healthy donors and cancer patients. Clones were read by immunoSEQ multiplex PCR, and TCRdb kept only the in-frame ones, dropping some. This sample has 100,000 to 150,000 clones, with over 80% found just once. The sequencing sample was made of PBMCs. Every receptor here comes from an elderly man with head and neck cancer.

The chain employs TRBV7-8 and TRBJ1-4; D gene uncertain. The CDR3 extends over 18 amino acids. The germline gives CDR1 SGHVS, CDR2 FQNEAQ. V was cut by 5 bases and J by 4 bases, with 23 bases left in between. The DNA for the CDR3 is TGTGCCAGCAGCCCCAAGGGCCCCTTCCAATTATTTAATGAAAAACTGTTTTTT. This encodes CASSPKGPFQLFNEKLFF.

The gene calls are TRBV2 and TRBJ1-3; no clear D gene. Germline values: CDR1 SNHLY, CDR2 FYNNEI. Deletions cut 7 bases from V and 6 bases from J, with 7 bases between. The CDR3 sequence is 11 residues long. CDR3 nucleotides: TGTGCCAGCAAAAGGGAAAACACCATATATTTT. Encoded protein: CASKRENTIYF. Combining the CDR3 with reference TRBV2 and TRBJ1-3 gives the whole variable domain EPEVTQTPSHQVTQMGQEVILRCVPISNHLYFYWYRQILGQKVEFLVSFYNNEISEKSEIFDDQFSVERPDGSNFTLKIRSTKLEDSAMYFCASKRENTIYFGEGSWLTVV.

In DNA, the CDR3 is TGTGCCAGCAGCCAAGGACGAAACACCGGGGAGCTGTTTTTT. Its translation is CASSQGRNTGELFF. The V and J genes are TRBV4-2 and TRBJ2-2; D is ambiguous. CDR3 length equals 14 residues. Germline V gene sequence: CDR1 LGHNA, CDR2 YNFKEQ. V was clipped by 1 base and J by 2 bases, with 5 bases between them.

The V and J genes are TRBV19 and TRBJ2-7; D perhaps matches TRBD2 (6 bases). This CDR3 comprises 14 residues. Germline values: CDR1 LNHDA, CDR2 SQIVND (reference sequence). V was trimmed by 6 bases and J by 4 bases, leaving 16 bases between them. The CDR3 is CASSYSSGVYEQYF. The CDR3 bases are TGTGCCAGTAGCTACTCGTCGGGAGTATACGAGCAGTACTTC.

The gene calls are TRBV7-8 and TRBJ2-2; weak D call: TRBD1 (6 bases). The CDR3 totals 13 residues. The V gene's germline CDR1 is SGHVS and CDR2 FQNEAQ. With 0 bases removed from V and 8 bases from J, the gap between germline ends came to 7 bases. DNA for the CDR3: TGTGCCAGCAGCTTAGCCGGGACAGGGGAGCTGTTTTTT. This translates into CASSLAGTGELFF.

The chain joins TRBV6-5 to TRBJ2-3; D is uncertain. V shed 6 bases and J shed 0 bases, with 7 bases lying between them. Germline CDR1 and CDR2: MNHEY and SVGAGI. The CDR3 has 13 residues. The CDR3 protein is CASRASSTDTQYF. CDR3 coding DNA: TGTGCCAGCAGGGCTTCTAGCACAGATACGCAGTATTTT.

This clone has only one observation. The gene calls are TRBV9 and TRBJ2-1; 13 bases fit TRBD2. V trimming: 3 bases; J trimming: 10 bases; junction bases outside the gene matches: 7. The CDR3 loop spans 15 amino acids. The V gene's germline CDR1 is SGDLS and CDR2 YYNGEE. CDR3 sequence (DNA): TGTGCCAGCAGCGCACTAGCGGGAGGGCCAGGGGAGCAGTTCTTC. Translating it yields CASSALAGGPGEQFF.

V and J are TRBV5-5 and TRBJ1-5; D gene uncertain. CDR1 and CDR2 (germline): SGHKS, YYEKEE (reference sequence). This CDR3 contains 13 residues. V was cut by 0 bases and J by 4 bases, with 5 bases left in between. CDR3: CASSLVDNQPQHF. The CDR3 DNA reads TGTGCCAGCAGCTTGGTAGATAATCAGCCCCAGCATTTT.

The chain has TRBV18 and TRBJ1-2, with TRBD1 as a possible D gene (6 bases). The CDR3 contains 15 residues. CDR1 KGHSH and CDR2 LQKENI come from the germline V gene. V lost 4 bases and J 6 bases, leaving 18 bases between the germline ends. The CDR3 here is CASSLAGVLTDGYTF. The CDR3 region has the DNA TGTGCCAGCTCACTGGCAGGGGTTTTGACGGATGGCTACACCTTC.

The chain is built from TRBV9 and TRBJ1-4; weak D call: TRBD1 (6 bases). This CDR3 is built from 16 residues. V lost 3 bases and J 0 bases, leaving 12 bases between the germline ends. From germline, CDR1 is SGDLS and CDR2 YYNGEE. CDR3 nucleotides: TGTGCCAGCAGCGCCTCCAGGGGTGCAACTAATGAAAAACTGTTTTTT. This sequence encodes CASSASRGATNEKLFF.

The rearrangement links TRBV19 to TRBJ2-1; D is unclear. CDR3 length equals 13 residues. Germline CDR1 reads LNHDA; CDR2 reads SQIVND (reference sequence). The V and J ends lost 5 bases and 9 bases respectively, with 14 bases between them. DNA of the CDR3: TGTGCCAGTAGTTGGGCAGTGGTGGGTGAGCAGTTCTTC. Residues: CASSWAVVGEQFF.

V gene TRBV6-5 combines with J gene TRBJ1-1; D is uncertain. CDR3 length: 13 amino acids. V shed 4 bases and J shed 3 bases, with 9 bases lying between them. Germline V gene sequence: CDR1 MNHEY, CDR2 SVGAGI. CDR3 coding DNA: TGTGCCAGCAGTTCTTCAGTGGACACTGAAGCTTTCTTT. Its translation: CASSSSVDTEAFF.

This chain uses TRBV10-2 with TRBJ1-5, with TRBD1 matching over 8 bases. V shed 9 bases, J shed 7 bases, and the junction held 8 bases outside the gene matches. The CDR3 totals 13 residues. Looked up from germline, CDR1 is WSHSY and CDR2 is SAAADI. The CDR3 bases are TGCGCCAGTCCGGACAGGGCTAAGCAGCCCCAGCATTTT. This gives the protein CASPDRAKQPQHF.

The rearrangement uses TRBV4-3 and TRBJ2-5; no clear D. The CDR3 covers 13 residues. The germline V and J ends were trimmed by 2 bases and 5 bases, with 9 bases remaining between them. In germline, CDR1 is LGHNA, CDR2 YSLEER. The CDR3 sequence is CASSQLYGETQYF. The CDR3 coding sequence is TGCGCCAGCAGCCAACTGTACGGGGAGACCCAGTACTTC.

The chain employs TRBV10-3 and TRBJ1-1; D is unresolved. Looked up from germline, CDR1 is ENHRY and CDR2 is SYGVKD. The CDR3 consists of 14 residues. V lost 4 bases and J lost 0, with 9 bases in between. The chain's CDR3 is CAISGAAMNTEAFF. In nucleotides, the CDR3 is TGTGCCATCAGTGGGGCGGCCATGAACACTGAAGCTTTCTTT.

The chain employs TRBV5-4 and TRBJ2-7; TRBD1 might be the D (5 bases). Trimming removed 1 base at V and 3 bases at J, with 11 bases between. The CDR3 loop spans 14 amino acids. CDR1 SGHNT and CDR2 YYREEE come from the germline V gene (reference sequence). The CDR3 protein is CASSLKGVVYEQYF. In DNA, the CDR3 is TGTGCCAGCAGCTTGAAAGGGGTGGTCTACGAGCAGTACTTC.